One sample yielded the 10 T cell receptor beta chains listed below, sequenced in a study of shared clonotypes between healthy human individuals. This table comes from immunoSEQ multiplex PCR, and its TCRdb copy is limited to in-frame clones, with some not included. This table has millions of clones, over 85% appearing once. Cells designated naive CD8 were CD45RO-negative and were positively selected for CCR7, with terminally differentiated effector memory CD45RA+ cells excluded. The specimen was naive CD8+ T cells sorted from blood. The receptors shown here come from a man in his late teens or twenties in good health.

The gene calls are TRBV7-6 and TRBJ1-1, with 9 bases aligning to TRBD1. V lost 4 bases, J lost 10 bases, and 10 bases stayed unmatched. CDR3 length: 14 amino acids. Germline V gives CDR1 SGHVS, CDR2 FNYEAQ. CDR3 in amino acids: CASSSGTGKALAFF. The CDR3 DNA follows: TGTGCCAGCAGCTCGGGGACAGGGAAAGCATTAGCTTTCTTT.

The J gene is TRBJ1-2, the V gene TRBV6-5; D not resolved. V lost 8 bases and J lost 8, with 9 bases in between. The CDR3 runs to 10 residues. Germline loops: CDR1 MNHEY, CDR2 SVGAGI. The chain's CDR3 is CASWKSGYTF. The CDR3 nucleotides read TGTGCCAGCTGGAAGTCGGGCTACACCTTC.

This chain links TRBV7-8 with TRBJ1-5, with D hard to call. Trimming cost V 4 bases and J 12 bases, with 10 bases left between them. CDR3 size: 11 residues. The germline V gene has CDR1 SGHVS and CDR2 FQNEAQ. This CDR3 is CASSWALVQHF. DNA for the CDR3: TGTGCCAGCAGCTGGGCTTTGGTCCAGCATTTT.

The rearrangement joins TRBV27 to TRBJ1-5, with D unresolved. V lost 5 bases and J 4 bases, leaving 9 bases between the germline ends. This CDR3 contains 13 residues. From germline, CDR1 is MNHEY and CDR2 SMNVEV (reference sequence). The CDR3 DNA follows: TGTGCCAGCAGTCCCATGGCTAATCAGCCCCAGCATTTT. Translated: CASSPMANQPQHF.

The rearrangement joins TRBV30 to TRBJ2-7; D might be TRBD2 (6 bases). The CDR3 runs 14 residues. The V gene's germline CDR1 is GTSNPN and CDR2 SVGIG (reference sequence). The V gene lost 4 bases and the J gene lost 1 base, with 14 bases spanning the gap. CDR3 DNA sequence: TGTGCCTGGAATGTGGGGGAGGATTCCTACGAGCAGTACTTC. Its protein is CAWNVGEDSYEQYF.

This clone occurred once. The J gene is TRBJ2-3, the V gene TRBV7-9, with D unclear. The CDR3 loop spans 12 amino acids. CDR1 and CDR2 (germline): SEHNR, FQNEAQ (reference sequence). The V gene lost 3 bases and the J gene lost 6 bases, with 7 bases spanning the gap. Here the CDR3 DNA reads TGTGCCAGCAGCTTTATTGAGGATACGCAGTATTTT. Protein sequence: CASSFIEDTQYF.

The rearrangement links TRBV6-1 to TRBJ2-2; tentatively, D is TRBD1 or TRBD2 (6 bases each). The CDR3 length is 16 residues. Germline V gives CDR1 MNHNS, CDR2 SASEGT. The V and J ends lost 4 bases and 2 bases respectively, with 14 bases between them. Written as DNA, the CDR3 is TGTGCCAGCAGTGTCGTCAAGGGGGGTAACACCGGGGAGCTGTTTTTT. This gives the protein CASSVVKGGNTGELFF.

The sample holds one count of this clone. The J gene is TRBJ2-3, the V gene TRBV6-6; no definite D call. Trimming stripped 0 bases from V and 0 bases from J, with 10 bases between. This CDR3 comprises 16 residues. Looked up from germline, CDR1 is MNHNY and CDR2 is SVGAGI (reference sequence). The CDR3 loop is CASSYSIISSTDTQYF. The CDR3 coding sequence is TGTGCCAGCAGTTACTCGATAATATCAAGCACAGATACGCAGTATTTT.

This chain joins TRBV7-9 and TRBJ2-1; D gene ambiguous. Germline values: CDR1 SEHNR, CDR2 FQNEAQ (reference sequence). V was trimmed by 5 bases and J by 3 bases, leaving 8 bases between them. The CDR3 spans 13 residues. CDR3 sequence reads: CASSLYDYNEQFF. DNA of the CDR3: TGTGCCAGCAGCCTATACGACTACAATGAGCAGTTCTTC.

The J gene is TRBJ2-1, the V gene TRBV27, with 11 positions matching TRBD2. Germline CDR1 and CDR2: MNHEY and SMNVEV (reference sequence). The V and J ends lost 7 bases and 8 bases, in that order; junction bases with no gene match: 10. This CDR3 contains 15 residues. CDR3 region: CASTLLAGVMDEQFF. CDR3 DNA: TGTGCCAGCACCTTACTAGCGGGAGTAATGGATGAGCAGTTCTTC.